This T cell receptor (beta chain) was captured by sequencing in a study of T cells after yellow fever vaccination. TCRdb reprocessed the 5' RACE reads via MiXCR and lists one record per CDR3 protein. The sample has about 260,000 distinct CDR3 sequences, roughly 4.8% seen once. V lost 0 bases and J lost 1, with 6 bases in between. Germline values: CDR1 MNHEY, CDR2 SVGAGI. The CDR3 runs to 14 residues. This sequence joins TRBV6-5 and TRBJ1-1; D call uncertain. This receptor was obtained from a man aged 18 to 30 who received the YFV17D yellow fever vaccine. The specimen comprised CD4+ T cells sorted from PBMCs, sampled on the day of the yellow fever booster vaccination. In nucleotides, the CDR3 is TGTGCCAGCAGTTACTCGAGAGCGAACACTGAAGCTTTCTTT. Its translation is CASSYSRANTEAFF.